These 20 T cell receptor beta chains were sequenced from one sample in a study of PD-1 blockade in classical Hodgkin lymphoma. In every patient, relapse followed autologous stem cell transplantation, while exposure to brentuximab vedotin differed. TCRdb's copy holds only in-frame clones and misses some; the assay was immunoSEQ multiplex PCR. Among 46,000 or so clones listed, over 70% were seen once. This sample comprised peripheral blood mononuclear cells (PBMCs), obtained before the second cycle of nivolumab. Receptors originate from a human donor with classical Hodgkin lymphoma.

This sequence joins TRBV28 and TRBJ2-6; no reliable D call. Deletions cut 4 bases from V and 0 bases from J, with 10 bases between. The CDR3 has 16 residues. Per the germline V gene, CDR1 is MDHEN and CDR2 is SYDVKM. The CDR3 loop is CASSSDGVSGANVLTF. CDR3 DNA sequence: TGTGCCAGCAGTTCGGACGGCGTCTCTGGGGCCAACGTCCTGACTTTC.

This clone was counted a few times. CDR3: CASSLVATPNTEAFF. The CDR3 bases are TGTGCCAGCAGCTTAGTAGCGACCCCGAACACTGAAGCTTTCTTT. The J gene is TRBJ1-1, the V gene TRBV7-6; D remains unclear. The CDR3 is 15 amino acids. Germline CDR1 SGHVS, CDR2 FNYEAQ. V was trimmed by 1 base and J by 1 base, leaving 10 bases between them.

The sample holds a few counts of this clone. CDR3 nucleotides: TGTGCCAGCAGCTGGGGACAGGGTACCTACGAGCAGTACTTC. Protein sequence: CASSWGQGTYEQYF. This chain connects TRBV5-6 to TRBJ2-7; 9 nucleotides agree with TRBD1. The ends lost 3 bases at V and 2 bases at J; junction bases unmatched: 3. The germline CDR1 and CDR2 sequences are SGHDT and YYEEEE. The CDR3 consists of 14 residues.

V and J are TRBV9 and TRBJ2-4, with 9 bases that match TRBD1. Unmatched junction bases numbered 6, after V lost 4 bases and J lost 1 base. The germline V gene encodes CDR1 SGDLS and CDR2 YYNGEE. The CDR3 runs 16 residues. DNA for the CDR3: TGTGCCAGCAGCTTAACAGGGGGCTGGGCCAAAAACATTCAGTACTTC. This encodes CASSLTGGWAKNIQYF.

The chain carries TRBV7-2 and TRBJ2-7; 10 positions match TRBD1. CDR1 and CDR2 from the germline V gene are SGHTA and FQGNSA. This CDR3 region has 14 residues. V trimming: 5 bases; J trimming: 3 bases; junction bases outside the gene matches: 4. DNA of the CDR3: TGTGCCAGCAGCGATAGGACAGGGGGCTACGAGCAGTACTTC. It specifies CASSDRTGGYEQYF. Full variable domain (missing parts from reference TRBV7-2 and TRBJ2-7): GAGVSQSPSNKVTEKGKDVELRCDPISGHTALYWYRQSLGQGLEFLIYFQGNSAPDKSGLPSDRFSAERTGGSVSTLTIQRTQQEDSAVYLCASSDRTGGYEQYFGPGTRLTVT.

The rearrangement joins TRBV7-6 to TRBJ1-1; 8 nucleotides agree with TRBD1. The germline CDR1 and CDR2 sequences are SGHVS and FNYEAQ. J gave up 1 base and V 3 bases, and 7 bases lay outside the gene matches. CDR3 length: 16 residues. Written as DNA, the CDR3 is TGTGCCAGCAGCTTCCTTAGGACAGGGCGGAACACTGAAGCTTTCTTT. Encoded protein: CASSFLRTGRNTEAFF.

The DNA for the CDR3 is TGTGCCAGTATGCCGGGACAGGCGAACACTGAAGCTTTCTTT. Translation gives CASMPGQANTEAFF. The chain has TRBV19 and TRBJ1-1; 8 nucleotides line up with TRBD1. V trimming: 7 bases; J trimming: 1 base; junction bases outside the gene matches: 5. The CDR3 is 14 amino acids. Per germline, CDR1 LNHDA and CDR2 SQIVND (reference sequence).

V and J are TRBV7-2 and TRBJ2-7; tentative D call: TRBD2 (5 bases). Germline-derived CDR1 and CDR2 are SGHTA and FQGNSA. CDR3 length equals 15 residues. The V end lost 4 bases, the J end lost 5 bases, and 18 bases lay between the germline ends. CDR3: CASSSGPGLGDEQYF. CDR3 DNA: TGTGCCAGCAGCTCCGGACCGGGCCTCGGGGACGAGCAGTACTTC.

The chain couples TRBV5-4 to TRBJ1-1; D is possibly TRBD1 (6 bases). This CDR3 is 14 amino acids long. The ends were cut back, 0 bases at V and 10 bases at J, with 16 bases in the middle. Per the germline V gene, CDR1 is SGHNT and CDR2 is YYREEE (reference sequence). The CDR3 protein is CASSLGGQPHSAFF. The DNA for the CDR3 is TGTGCCAGCAGCTTGGGGGGGCAACCACATTCAGCTTTCTTT.

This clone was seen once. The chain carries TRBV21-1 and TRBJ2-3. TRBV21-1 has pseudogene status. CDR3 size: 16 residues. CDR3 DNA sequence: TGTGCCAGCAGCAAAGAAGCCGACCAATCCACAGATACGCAGTATTTT. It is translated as CASSKEADQSTDTQYF.

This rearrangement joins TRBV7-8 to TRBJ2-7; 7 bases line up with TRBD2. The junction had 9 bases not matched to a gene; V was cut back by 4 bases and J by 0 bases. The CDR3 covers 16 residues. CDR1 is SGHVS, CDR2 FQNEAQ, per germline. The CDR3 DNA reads TGTGCCAGCAGCTCAACGACTAGCCGGAGCTCCTACGAGCAGTACTTC. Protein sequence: CASSSTTSRSSYEQYF.

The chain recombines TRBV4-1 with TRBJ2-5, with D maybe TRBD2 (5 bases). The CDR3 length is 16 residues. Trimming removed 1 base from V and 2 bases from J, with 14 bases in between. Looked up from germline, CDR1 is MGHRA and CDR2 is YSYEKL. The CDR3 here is CASSQVLSDRQETQYF. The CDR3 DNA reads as TGCGCCAGCAGCCAAGTTCTTAGCGATCGGCAAGAGACCCAGTACTTC.

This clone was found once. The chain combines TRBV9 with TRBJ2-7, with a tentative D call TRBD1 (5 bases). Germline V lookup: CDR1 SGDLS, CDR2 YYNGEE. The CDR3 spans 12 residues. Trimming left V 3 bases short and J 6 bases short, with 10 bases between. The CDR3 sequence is CASSDQGTEQYF. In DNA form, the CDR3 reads TGTGCCAGCAGCGACCAGGGTACCGAGCAGTACTTC.

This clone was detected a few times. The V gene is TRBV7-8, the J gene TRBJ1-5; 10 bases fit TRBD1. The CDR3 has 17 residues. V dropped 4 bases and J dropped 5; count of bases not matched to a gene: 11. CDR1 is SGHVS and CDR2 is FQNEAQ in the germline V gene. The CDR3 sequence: CASSSLTGGRYDQPQHF. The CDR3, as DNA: TGTGCCAGCAGCTCGCTGACAGGGGGCAGATATGATCAGCCCCAGCATTTT.

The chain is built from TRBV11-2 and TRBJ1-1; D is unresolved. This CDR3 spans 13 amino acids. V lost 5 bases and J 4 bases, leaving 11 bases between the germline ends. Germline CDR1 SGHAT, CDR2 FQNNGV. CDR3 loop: CASSTKWGTEAFF. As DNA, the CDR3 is TGTGCCAGCAGCACCAAATGGGGCACTGAAGCTTTCTTT. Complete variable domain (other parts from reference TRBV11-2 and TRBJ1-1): EAGVAQSPRYKIIEKRQSVAFWCNPISGHATLYWYQQILGQGPKLLIQFQNNGVVDDSQLPKDRFSAERLKGVDSTLKIQPAKLEDSAVYLCASSTKWGTEAFFGQGTRLTVV.

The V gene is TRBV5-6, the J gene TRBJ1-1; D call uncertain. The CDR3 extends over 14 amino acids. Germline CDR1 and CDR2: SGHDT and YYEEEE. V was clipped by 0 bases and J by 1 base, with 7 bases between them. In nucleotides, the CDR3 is TGTGCCAGCAGCTTGGCACAGAAGAACACTGAAGCTTTCTTT. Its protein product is CASSLAQKNTEAFF.

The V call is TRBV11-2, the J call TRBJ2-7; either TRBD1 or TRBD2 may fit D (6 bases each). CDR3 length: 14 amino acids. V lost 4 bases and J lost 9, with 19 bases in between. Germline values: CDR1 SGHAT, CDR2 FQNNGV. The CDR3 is CASSSPLGGSVQYF. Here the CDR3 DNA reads TGTGCCAGCAGCTCTCCTCTCGGGGGCTCAGTGCAGTACTTC.

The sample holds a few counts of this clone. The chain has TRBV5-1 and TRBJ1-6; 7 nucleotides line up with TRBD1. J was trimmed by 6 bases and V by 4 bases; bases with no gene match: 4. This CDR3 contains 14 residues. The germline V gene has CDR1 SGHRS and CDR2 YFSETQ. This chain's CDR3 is CASSPGGTNSPLHF. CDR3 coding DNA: TGCGCCAGCAGCCCAGGGGGGACTAATTCACCCCTCCACTTT.

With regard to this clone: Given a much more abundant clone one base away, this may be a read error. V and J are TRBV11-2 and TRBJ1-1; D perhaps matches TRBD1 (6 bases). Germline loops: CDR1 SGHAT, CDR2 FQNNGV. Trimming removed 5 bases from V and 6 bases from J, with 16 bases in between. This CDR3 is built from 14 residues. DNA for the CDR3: TGTGCCAGCAGCAGGGACACCCGAAGGGCTGAAGCTTTCTTT. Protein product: CASSRDTRRAEAFF. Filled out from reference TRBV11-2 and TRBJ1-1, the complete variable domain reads EAGVAQSPRYKIIEKRQSVAFWCNPISGHATLYWYQQILGQGPKLLIQFQNNGVVDDSQLPKDRFSAERLKGVDSTLKIQPAKLEDSAVYLCASSRDTRRAEAFFGQGTRLTVV.

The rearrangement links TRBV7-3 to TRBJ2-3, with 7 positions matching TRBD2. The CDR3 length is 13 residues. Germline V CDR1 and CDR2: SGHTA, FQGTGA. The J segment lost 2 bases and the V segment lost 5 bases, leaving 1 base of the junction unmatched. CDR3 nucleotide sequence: TGTGCCAGCAGCCGGGGGGTCACAGATACGCAGTATTTT. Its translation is CASSRGVTDTQYF.